These 20 T cell receptor beta chains share one sample of origin, sequenced in a study of CD8 T cells in Susac syndrome. An input of 0.5 to 1 ug of RNA was subjected to reverse transcription using random hexamers. TCRdb passed the immunoSEQ multiplex PCR reads through MiXCR, listing each CDR3 protein once. The sample holds some 300,000 distinct CDR3 sequences, 75% to 90% seen once. The sample comprised CD8+ T cells from PBMCs. All receptors come from a human donor with multiple sclerosis.

The chain employs TRBV29-1 and TRBJ2-1; TRBD1 aligns across 10 bases. V dropped 1 base and J dropped 8; count of bases not matched to a gene: 11. Germline loops: CDR1 SQVTM, CDR2 ANQGSEA. The length of the CDR3 is 16 residues. The CDR3 region is CSVEGIPGQGYDEQFF. CDR3 nucleotide sequence: TGCAGCGTTGAAGGGATCCCGGGACAGGGGTACGATGAGCAGTTCTTC.

The V gene is TRBV7-2, the J gene TRBJ2-1; D is unresolved. The CDR3 has 15 amino acids. V was clipped by 6 bases and J by 4 bases, with 16 bases between them. In germline, CDR1 is SGHTA, CDR2 FQGNSA. CDR3 nucleotide sequence: TGTGCCAGCAGTTTTTACCCCCTTGATTACAATGAGCAGTTCTTC. It yields the protein CASSFYPLDYNEQFF.

The chain links TRBV27 to TRBJ2-7; D unresolved. CDR3 size: 14 residues. The V and J ends lost 8 bases and 1 base respectively, with 15 bases between them. In germline, CDR1 is MNHEY, CDR2 SMNVEV (reference sequence). Here the CDR3 reads CASRQYSFSYEQYF. As DNA, the CDR3 is TGTGCCAGCCGCCAATACAGTTTTTCCTACGAGCAGTACTTC.

The chain employs TRBV9 and TRBJ2-7; the D is unclear. Trimming took 5 bases from V and 5 from J, leaving 8 bases between them. The CDR3 is made up of 11 amino acids. Germline V lookup: CDR1 SGDLS, CDR2 YYNGEE. The CDR3 DNA reads TGTGCCAGCAGACACCATGACGAGCAGTACTTC. Residues: CASRHHDEQYF. Combining the CDR3 with reference TRBV9 and TRBJ2-7 gives the whole variable domain DSGVTQTPKHLITATGQRVTLRCSPRSGDLSVYWYQQSLDQGLQFLIQYYNGEERAKGNILERFSAQQFPDLHSELNLSSLELGDSALYFCASRHHDEQYFGPGTRLTVT.

V gene TRBV7-9 combines with J gene TRBJ1-1; no clear D. Germline values: CDR1 SEHNR, CDR2 FQNEAQ (reference sequence). This CDR3 has 17 residues. V dropped 4 bases and J dropped 0 bases, with 18 bases sitting between them. In DNA form, the CDR3 reads TGTGCCAGCAGCTCCACAACAAGCGAAGCCATGAACACTGAAGCTTTCTTT. It encodes CASSSTTSEAMNTEAFF.

This sequence joins TRBV29-1 and TRBJ1-1, with 7 nucleotides matching TRBD1. The CDR3 extends over 15 amino acids. V lost 0 bases to trimming and J lost 11 bases; unmatched junction nucleotides: 15. CDR1 SQVTM and CDR2 ANQGSEA come from the germline V gene. The CDR3 protein is CSVEDGRGPPLRAFF. As DNA, the CDR3 is TGCAGCGTTGAAGATGGGAGGGGGCCGCCCTTACGTGCTTTCTTT.

The V gene is TRBV25-1, the J gene TRBJ2-4; no reliable D call. Germline V lookup: CDR1 MGHDK, CDR2 SYGVNS. This CDR3 contains 13 residues. Trimming removed 1 base from V and 6 bases from J, with 7 bases in between. The CDR3 region is CASSEWVSNIQYF. Here the CDR3 DNA reads TGTGCCAGCAGTGAATGGGTTTCAAACATTCAGTACTTC.

Concerning this clonotype: One junction end does not reproduce the germline sequence, and a read error may be involved. This chain links TRBV28 with TRBJ2-5; D possibly corresponds to TRBD2 (7 bases). The CDR3 contains 14 residues. From germline, CDR1 is MDHEN and CDR2 SYDVKM. The CDR3 is CATSEGGAQKTQYF. The CDR3 DNA reads as TGTGCCACCAGTGAGGGGGGGGCCCAAAAGACCCAGTACTTC.

This chain uses TRBV15 with TRBJ2-2; D perhaps matches TRBD2 (5 bases). CDR1 and CDR2 from the germline V gene are LNHNV and YYDKDF (reference sequence). The CDR3 consists of 15 residues. V was pared by 4 bases and J by 0 bases, with 9 bases between. CDR3 nucleotides: TGTGCCACCAGCATCGGGGATTCGAACACCGGGGAGCTGTTTTTT. It is translated as CATSIGDSNTGELFF.

This clonotype was detected a few times. J is TRBJ2-1 and V is TRBV27; tentatively, D is TRBD1 (6 bases). This CDR3 is built from 16 residues. V gave up 5 bases and J gave up 0 bases, with 14 bases separating them. Germline V gives CDR1 MNHEY, CDR2 SMNVEV (reference sequence). As DNA, the CDR3 is TGTGCCAGCAGTACTACAGGGTTTGGCTCCTACAATGAGCAGTTCTTC. This translates into CASSTTGFGSYNEQFF.

The CDR3 DNA sequence: TGCAGTGCTAGAGGGGCGGAGATCGGGGAGGTTCAGCCCCAGCATTTT. As protein: CSARGAEIGEVQPQHF. The V call is TRBV20-1, the J call TRBJ1-5, with D hard to call. V was trimmed by 1 base and J by 6 bases, leaving 19 bases between them. CDR3 length equals 16 residues. Germline-derived CDR1 and CDR2 are DFQATT and SNEGSKA (reference sequence).

This clonotype has only a few counts. The rearrangement uses TRBV5-1 and TRBJ1-2; D is possibly TRBD1 (6 bases). The V gene lost 4 bases and the J gene lost 8 bases, with 21 bases spanning the gap. The germline gives CDR1 SGHRS, CDR2 YFSETQ. The CDR3 length is 15 residues. The CDR3 protein is CASSMDPGTPGGYTF. CDR3 sequence (DNA): TGCGCCAGCAGCATGGATCCCGGGACACCCGGGGGCTACACCTTC.

The rearrangement joins TRBV20-1 to TRBJ2-5; tentatively, D is TRBD1 (6 bases). Germline V CDR1 and CDR2: DFQATT, SNEGSKA (reference sequence). With 2 bases removed from V and 5 bases from J, the gap between germline ends came to 12 bases. This CDR3 has 13 residues. CDR3 sequence (DNA): TGCAGTGCTAGACAGGGGATACGGGAGACCCAGTACTTC. Amino acid sequence: CSARQGIRETQYF.

This chain uses TRBV2 with TRBJ1-6; the D is unclear. The germline CDR1 and CDR2 sequences are SNHLY and FYNNEI. The CDR3 totals 15 residues. The V gene lost 5 bases and the J gene lost 7 bases, with 15 bases spanning the gap. CDR3 sequence (DNA): TGTGCCAGCAGTTACAGCCCCATTATGAATTCACCCCTCCACTTT. It is translated as CASSYSPIMNSPLHF.

The chain carries TRBV15 and TRBJ2-1; 7 bases line up with TRBD1. J lost 4 bases, V lost 2 bases, and 5 bases had no gene match. CDR1 LNHNV and CDR2 YYDKDF come from the germline V gene (reference sequence). This CDR3 comprises 15 residues. The CDR3 is CATSRIQGIYNEQFF. CDR3 coding DNA: TGTGCCACCAGCAGAATACAGGGGATTTACAATGAGCAGTTCTTC.

The chain recombines TRBV29-1 with TRBJ2-7, with a tentative D call TRBD1 (6 bases). CDR1 and CDR2 (germline): SQVTM, ANQGSEA. Deletions cut 6 bases from V and 5 bases from J, with 14 bases between. The CDR3 is made up of 12 amino acids. CDR3 protein: CSVSRDTDEQYF. DNA of the CDR3: TGCAGCGTATCCAGGGACACGGACGAGCAGTACTTC.

The chain uses TRBV30 and TRBJ2-1, with TRBD2 identical over 7 bases. V was pared by 2 bases and J by 3 bases, with 10 bases of the junction left unmatched. Germline-derived CDR1 and CDR2 are GTSNPN and SVGIG (reference sequence). This CDR3 contains 16 residues. The CDR3 is CAWSSGGRPLYNEQFF. The CDR3 nucleotides are TGTGCCTGGAGTTCCGGCGGGAGACCCCTCTACAATGAGCAGTTCTTC.

The genes are TRBV25-1 and TRBJ2-2; D unclear. The CDR3 has 12 residues. Germline V CDR1 and CDR2: MGHDK, SYGVNS. V lost 1 base, J lost 6 bases, and 3 bases lay in between. In DNA form, the CDR3 reads TGTGCCAGCAGTGAATGGTCCGGGGAGCTGTTTTTT. Protein product: CASSEWSGELFF.

This clonotype was observed a single time. The chain employs TRBV24-1 and TRBJ2-7; possibly TRBD2 for D (6 bases). This CDR3 has 16 amino acids. Trimming took off 0 bases at V and 7 bases at J, with 18 bases between the two ends. Germline-derived CDR1 and CDR2 are KGHDR and SFDVKD. CDR3 bases: TGTGCCACCAGTGATTTGAGTGTGGAGGGGTCAGAGGAGCAGTACTTC. It codes for CATSDLSVEGSEEQYF.

This clonotype occurred once. The chain has TRBV7-9 and TRBJ2-2, with a weak D call TRBD1 (5 bases). Germline V gene sequence: CDR1 SEHNR, CDR2 FQNEAQ (reference sequence). V lost 4 bases and J lost 4, with 16 bases in between. This CDR3 is built from 16 residues. The CDR3 spells CASSSLEDSITGELFF. In DNA form, the CDR3 reads TGTGCCAGCAGCTCCCTAGAAGACAGTATCACCGGGGAGCTGTTTTTT.